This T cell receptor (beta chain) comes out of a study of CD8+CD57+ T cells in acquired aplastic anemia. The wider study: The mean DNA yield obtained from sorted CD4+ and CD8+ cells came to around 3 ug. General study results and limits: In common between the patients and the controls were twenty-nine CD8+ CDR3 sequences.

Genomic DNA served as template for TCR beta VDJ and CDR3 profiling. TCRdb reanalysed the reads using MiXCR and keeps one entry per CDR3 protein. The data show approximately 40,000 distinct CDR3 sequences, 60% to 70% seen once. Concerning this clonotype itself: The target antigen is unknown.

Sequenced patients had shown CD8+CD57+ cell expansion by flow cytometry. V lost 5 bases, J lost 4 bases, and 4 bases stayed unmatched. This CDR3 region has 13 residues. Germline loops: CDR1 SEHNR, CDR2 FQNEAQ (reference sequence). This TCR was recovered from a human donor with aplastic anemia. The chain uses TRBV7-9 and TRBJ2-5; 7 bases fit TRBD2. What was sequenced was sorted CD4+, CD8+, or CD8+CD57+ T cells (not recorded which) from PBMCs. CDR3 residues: CASSPSGGETQYF. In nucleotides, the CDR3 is TGTGCCAGCAGCCCTTCGGGGGGAGAGACCCAGTACTTC.